A selection of T cell receptor beta chains follows, all from one sample in a study of molecular identifiers for immune sequencing clone quantification. TCRdb analysed the PCR reads with MiXCR anew, one entry per CDR3 protein. The sample records approximately 670,000 distinct CDR3 sequences, 20% being singletons. Sequenced input: naive CD8+ T cells from blood, with Jurkat cell RNA spiked in. The receptors here all came from a human donor in good health. Some libraries in this study had Jurkat cell RNA spiked in. CDR3s include the opening cysteine and the closing phenylalanine or tryptophan.

cdr3_length j_call v_call cdr3_aa
16 TRBJ2-7 TRBV6-2/TRBV6-3 CASSYPTLAGYYEQYF
16 TRBJ1-5 TRBV28 CASSLTGPLGNQPQHF
14 TRBJ1-5 TRBV7-9 CASSAGQGNQPQHF
18 TRBJ2-1 TRBV11-2 CASSSGGPASGVYNEQFF
16 TRBJ2-7 TRBV6-5 CASSPSGTGDMYEQYF
16 TRBJ2-1 TRBV6-2/TRBV6-3 CASSPSTVSSYNEQFF
19 TRBJ2-3 TRBV15 CATSRGPTRRVSSTDTQYF
15 TRBJ1-2 TRBV4-3 CASSQVGATKPGYTF
14 TRBJ2-2 TRBV27 CASSLGGASGELFF
16 TRBJ2-1 TRBV7-2 CASRLLAGGPANEQFF
15 TRBJ1-2 TRBV12-3/TRBV12-4 CASSKQGAAGYGYTF
15 TRBJ1-1 TRBV5-5 CASSPDRGPNTEAFF
14 TRBJ1-3 TRBV16 CASSRRQGRNTIYF
12 TRBJ1-3 TRBV12-3/TRBV12-4 CASRTGLDTIYF
14 TRBJ1-3 TRBV9 CASSQWDSGNTIYF
14 TRBJ2-1 TRBV7-3 CASSHRTANNEQFF
17 TRBJ2-7 TRBV4-2 CASSQEFPAGGVYEQYF
17 TRBJ2-7 TRBV6-5 CASSYSTPRGLSYEQYF
16 TRBJ1-1 TRBV4-3 CASSQDRGFLNTEAFF
17 TRBJ2-1 TRBV7-8 CASSLASLDLTYNEQFF
14 TRBJ1-1 TRBV16 CASSQSEGRTEAFF
15 TRBJ2-3 TRBV20-1 CSARMSGGLTDTQYF
16 TRBJ1-6 TRBV12-3/TRBV12-4 CASSLDPTGYDSPLHF
13 TRBJ2-3 TRBV11-3 CASRHRSTDTQYF
14 TRBJ2-7 TRBV12-3/TRBV12-4 CASSGEGRSYEQYF
16 TRBJ2-5 TRBV28 CASRPGQVTYQETQYF
14 TRBJ1-5 TRBV27 CASSFMGGGQPQHF
14 TRBJ2-7 TRBV21-1 CASSLQDRVLEQYF
16 TRBJ2-5 TRBV4-3 CASSQDLSGGQETQYF
15 TRBJ1-2 TRBV7-8 CASSPRTVVNYGYTF
18 TRBJ2-3 TRBV20-1 CSATKSIEPGLAADTQYF
14 TRBJ1-5 TRBV19 CASSNPGAHQPQHF
15 TRBJ2-2 TRBV27 CASSLWTGDSGELFF
13 TRBJ2-7 TRBV12-5 CASGEREVHKQYF
13 TRBJ1-1 TRBV13 CASSTRQGTEAFF
12 TRBJ2-1 TRBV25-1 CASSVLGIDPFF
14 TRBJ2-2 TRBV29-1 CSATSGAPTGELFF
13 TRBJ2-7 TRBV11-3 CASSSTTSPEQYF
15 TRBJ2-3 TRBV30 CAWSGLGRRGDTQYF
14 TRBJ2-7 TRBV6-1 CASSEAGYSYEQYF
16 TRBJ2-1 TRBV7-6 CASSHPGASSYNEQFF
14 TRBJ1-2 TRBV19 CATNPDRGPGGYTF
15 TRBJ2-3 TRBV20-1 CSAGTTSEGTDTQYF
15 TRBJ2-3 TRBV5-1 CASSLTFGSTDTQYF
16 TRBJ1-1 TRBV5-1 CTSSLRDVTGNIEAFF